The 25 T cell receptor beta chains in this list originate from one sample, sequenced in a study of blood T cell repertoires in COVID-19. Data came from immunoSEQ multiplex PCR; TCRdb stores just in-frame clones and leaves some out. The sample includes just over 250,000 clones, about 91% seen only once; the top ten take around 2.6%. What was sequenced was peripheral blood. The receptors originated from a person between 18 and 35 years old with COVID-19, enrolled during active disease.

This chain joins TRBV5-1 and TRBJ1-1, with 7 bases fitting TRBD1. The CDR3 runs to 12 residues. From germline, CDR1 is SGHRS and CDR2 YFSETQ. The V segment lost 5 bases and the J segment 5 bases; nucleotides outside the gene matches: 3. Written as DNA, the CDR3 is TGCGCCAGCAGGTCAGGGGGTACTGAAGCTTTCTTT. Translation: CASRSGGTEAFF.

The rearrangement links TRBV12-5 to TRBJ2-3; 7 positions agree with TRBD1. The V segment lost 0 bases and the J segment 5 bases; nucleotides outside the gene matches: 8. The CDR3 totals 16 residues. CDR1 is LGHNT, CDR2 FRNRAP, per germline. The CDR3 sequence is CASGLVGDRRGDTQYF. The CDR3 region has the DNA TGTGCTAGTGGTTTGGTAGGGGACAGAAGAGGAGATACGCAGTATTTT.

The chain carries TRBV24-1 and TRBJ2-3; TRBD2 aligns across 13 bases. Germline loops: CDR1 KGHDR, CDR2 SFDVKD. This CDR3 is 16 amino acids long. The trim removed 4 bases at V and 2 bases at J, leaving 2 bases unmatched. This CDR3 reads CATSEGLAGITDTQYF. The CDR3 DNA is TGTGCCACCAGTGAGGGACTAGCGGGGATCACAGATACGCAGTATTTT.

The rearrangement links TRBV3-1 (or the pseudogene TRBV3-2) to TRBJ2-7; tentative D call: TRBD2 (6 bases). The V end lost 5 bases, the J end lost 6 bases, and 8 bases lay between the germline ends. This CDR3 has 11 amino acids. In germline, CDR1 is LGHDT, CDR2 YNNKEL (reference sequence). For the CDR3, the DNA is TGTGCCAGCAGCGGGGGGTTCGAGCAGTACTTC. This gives the protein CASSGGFEQYF.

The chain employs TRBV9 and TRBJ2-1; D is unclear. Trimming took off 1 base at V and 0 bases at J, with 2 bases between the two ends. The CDR3 contains 13 residues. In germline, CDR1 is SGDLS, CDR2 YYNGEE. The CDR3 sequence is CASSVYSYNEQFF. The DNA of the CDR3 is TGTGCCAGCAGCGTATACTCCTACAATGAGCAGTTCTTC. The full variable domain, with the rest looked up from reference TRBV9 and TRBJ2-1, is DSGVTQTPKHLITATGQRVTLRCSPRSGDLSVYWYQQSLDQGLQFLIQYYNGEERAKGNILERFSAQQFPDLHSELNLSSLELGDSALYFCASSVYSYNEQFFGPGTRLTVL.

The chain has TRBV10-3 and TRBJ1-4, with 8 bases aligning to TRBD1. Per germline, CDR1 ENHRY and CDR2 SYGVKD. This CDR3 has 13 residues. Trimming cost V 8 bases and J 5 bases; bases outside gene matches: 4. CDR3 amino acids: CAIQRQGNEKLFF. CDR3 in DNA: TGTGCCATCCAGAGACAGGGGAATGAAAAACTGTTTTTT.

V is TRBV25-1 and J is TRBJ2-2, with D unresolved. This CDR3 spans 14 amino acids. CDR1 is MGHDK, CDR2 SYGVNS, per germline. Trimming took 2 bases from V and 4 from J, leaving 8 bases between them. The CDR3 spells CASSETDFTGELFF. The CDR3 nucleotides are TGTGCCAGCAGTGAAACCGACTTCACCGGGGAGCTGTTTTTT.

The V call is TRBV6-2 or TRBV6-3, the J call TRBJ2-1; the D is unclear. V lost 5 bases and J 0 bases, leaving 5 bases between the germline ends. CDR1 is MNHEY and CDR2 is SVGEGT in the germline V gene. The CDR3 runs to 13 residues. The CDR3 spells CASSGPSYNEQFF. DNA for the CDR3: TGTGCCAGCAGTGGCCCCTCCTACAATGAGCAGTTCTTC.

The chain joins TRBV7-2 to TRBJ1-3; D is undetermined. Trimming took off 1 base at V and 1 base at J, with 8 bases between the two ends. CDR3 length equals 15 residues. CDR1 is SGHTA and CDR2 is FQGNSA in the germline V gene. The CDR3 bases are TGTGCCAGCAGCTTAGTGGCAGAATCTGGAAACACCATATATTTT. Translating it yields CASSLVAESGNTIYF.

The V call is TRBV10-3, the J call TRBJ2-7; 8 bases match TRBD1. CDR1 is ENHRY and CDR2 is SYGVKD in the germline V gene. The CDR3 loop spans 14 amino acids. V was clipped by 10 bases and J by 0 bases; unmatched bases: 8. Written as DNA, the CDR3 is TGTGCCACAAGAAGACAGGGGAGCTCCTACGAGCAGTACTTC. Translation gives CATRRQGSSYEQYF.

A note on this clone: The sample carries other DNA sequences with the same CDR3. This rearrangement joins TRBV9 to TRBJ1-2, with no clear D. The CDR3 extends over 14 amino acids. CDR1 is SGDLS and CDR2 is YYNGEE in the germline V gene. V was shortened by 0 bases and J by 1 base, with 7 bases between the two germline ends. CDR3 DNA: TGTGCCAGCAGCGTAGGCGGCAGTAACTATGGCTACACCTTC. The encoded protein is CASSVGGSNYGYTF.

The chain joins TRBV2 to TRBJ2-1, with D hard to call. There are 14 residues in the CDR3. Germline V gives CDR1 SNHLY, CDR2 FYNNEI. The ends were cut back, 0 bases at V and 7 bases at J, with 10 bases in the middle. In DNA form, the CDR3 reads TGTGCCAGCAGTGAAGCAAAAGTCGCGAATGAGCAGTTCTTC. Amino acid sequence: CASSEAKVANEQFF.

V and J are TRBV6-5 and TRBJ2-1; D is ambiguous. The germline V gene has CDR1 MNHEY and CDR2 SVGAGI. CDR3 size: 14 residues. V gave up 5 bases and J gave up 6 bases, with 14 bases separating them. In DNA, the CDR3 is TGTGCCAGCAGTCAATTACTCGAGTCCAATGAGCAGTTCTTC. It codes for CASSQLLESNEQFF.

V gene TRBV19 combines with J gene TRBJ1-5; D is unclear. This CDR3 contains 15 residues. Germline V gene data show CDR1 as LNHDA and CDR2 as SQIVND (reference sequence). Trimming took off 2 bases at V and 4 bases at J, with 12 bases between the two ends. CDR3 sequence: CASSIRLAENQPQHF. CDR3 bases: TGTGCCAGTAGTATAAGACTTGCAGAAAATCAGCCCCAGCATTTT. Based on the CDR3 plus reference TRBV19 and TRBJ1-5, the full variable domain is DGGITQSPKYLFRKEGQNVTLSCEQNLNHDAMYWYRQDPGQGLRLIYYSQIVNDFQKGDIAEGYSVSREKKESFPLTVTSAQKNPTAFYLCASSIRLAENQPQHFGDGTRLSIL.

The J gene is TRBJ1-1, the V gene TRBV9, with D possibly TRBD1 on 5 matching bases. CDR3 size: 15 residues. From germline, CDR1 is SGDLS and CDR2 YYNGEE. V gave up 0 bases and J gave up 5 bases, with 14 bases separating them. The CDR3 sequence: CASSVADRGGTEAFF. The DNA of the CDR3 is TGTGCCAGCAGCGTAGCTGACCGGGGGGGAACTGAAGCTTTCTTT.

The DNA for the CDR3 is TGTGCCAGCAGTGAAGGGTGGGTCCGGGACTATGGCTACACCTTC. It encodes CASSEGWVRDYGYTF. The V call is TRBV6-1, the J call TRBJ1-2, with D unclear. V gave up 1 base and J gave up 3 bases, with 12 bases separating them. CDR1 and CDR2 (germline): MNHNS, SASEGT. This CDR3 comprises 15 residues.

This clone was recorded only once. V and J are TRBV19 and TRBJ1-1, with D possibly being TRBD1 (5 bases). The germline gives CDR1 LNHDA, CDR2 SQIVND (reference sequence). The V end was cut by 6 bases, the J end by 4 bases, with 12 bases between. This CDR3 region has 13 residues. This chain's CDR3 is CASSPIQGTEAFF. The DNA of the CDR3 is TGTGCCAGTAGCCCCATTCAGGGCACTGAAGCTTTCTTT.

The rearrangement links TRBV2 to TRBJ2-4, with D possibly being TRBD1 (8 bases). The CDR3 is 14 residues long. V gave up 6 bases and J gave up 9 bases, with 18 bases separating them. Germline V gives CDR1 SNHLY, CDR2 FYNNEI. Here the CDR3 DNA reads TGTGCCAGCAGCCCTGGACAGGGAGGGGGCATTCAGTACTTC. Its protein product is CASSPGQGGGIQYF.

The rearrangement joins TRBV4-2 to TRBJ1-1; maybe TRBD1 (5 bases). From germline, CDR1 is LGHNA and CDR2 YNFKEQ. Trimming pared 3 bases from V and 0 bases from J, leaving 8 bases between. CDR3 length: 14 amino acids. For the CDR3, the DNA is TGTGCCAGCAGCCATCGGACACTGAACACTGAAGCTTTCTTT. This codes for CASSHRTLNTEAFF.

This rearrangement joins TRBV13 to TRBJ2-1; a weak D match, TRBD2 (6 bases). The V end was cut by 3 bases, the J end by 8 bases, with 11 bases between. CDR1 and CDR2 (germline): PRHDT, FYEKMQ (reference sequence). The CDR3 sequence is 13 residues long. The CDR3 region has the DNA TGTGCCAGCAGCTTCTTCCGGGAGCATGAGCAGTTCTTC. Translating it yields CASSFFREHEQFF.

This chain joins TRBV6-6 and TRBJ1-5; 7 positions match TRBD1. The junction had 5 bases not matched to a gene; V was cut back by 7 bases and J by 2 bases. This CDR3 is 14 amino acids long. Germline V lookup: CDR1 MNHNY, CDR2 SVGAGI (reference sequence). The CDR3 loop is CASTYTGGNQPQHF. The CDR3 DNA reads as TGTGCCAGCACGTATACAGGGGGCAATCAGCCCCAGCATTTT.

This rearrangement joins TRBV7-9 to TRBJ2-7; D is perhaps TRBD1 (5 bases). CDR1 and CDR2 from the germline V gene are SEHNR and FQNEAQ (reference sequence). The CDR3 runs 13 residues. V gave up 2 bases and J gave up 2 bases, with 7 bases separating them. CDR3 bases: TGTGCCAGCAGCTTACAGGGCCCCTACGAGCAGTACTTC. This codes for CASSLQGPYEQYF.

Here the CDR3 reads CASGTGGEKLFF. The CDR3 DNA follows: TGTGCCAGCGGGACAGGGGGTGAAAAACTGTTTTTT. The gene calls are TRBV2 and TRBJ1-4, with TRBD1 identical over 11 bases. Germline V lookup: CDR1 SNHLY, CDR2 FYNNEI. V was clipped by 8 bases and J by 7 bases; unmatched bases: 0. This CDR3 spans 12 amino acids.

The chain joins TRBV27 to TRBJ1-5, with D perhaps TRBD1 (6 bases). The CDR3 runs to 14 residues. V lost 2 bases, J lost 3 bases, and 8 bases lay in between. The germline V gene has CDR1 MNHEY and CDR2 SMNVEV (reference sequence). The CDR3 DNA is TGTGCCAGCAGTTTAAGGGGACACAATCAGCCCCAGCATTTT. The encoded protein is CASSLRGHNQPQHF.

CDR3 in amino acids: CASSLPGYNEQFF. Written as DNA, the CDR3 is TGTGCCAGCAGCCTCCCCGGGTACAATGAGCAGTTCTTC. The chain couples TRBV11-2 to TRBJ2-1; D is uncertain. The germline V gene has CDR1 SGHAT and CDR2 FQNNGV. V shed 5 bases and J shed 4 bases, with 9 bases lying between them. The length of the CDR3 is 13 residues.